Included here is one T cell receptor beta chain sequence, with context. TCRdb's table, derived via immunoSEQ multiplex PCR, lists solely in-frame clones and lacks some. Of some 150,000 clones listed, around four fifths are singletons. The time point is: baseline pretreatment blood. This sample's treatment: 15 Gy SBRT to primary tumor, nephrectomy 4 weeks later. Clear cell pathology was present in this patient's renal cell carcinoma. The sample belongs to a study of radiation and T cells in renal cell carcinoma. Here the sequenced sample was blood, taken from a patient whose treatment included radiotherapy and nephrectomy. The sequence derives from a woman aged 50 to 65 with renal cell carcinoma.

CDR3 amino acids: CASSPGTSGSYEQYF. CDR3 DNA sequence: TGTGCCAGCAGTCCCGGGACTAGCGGCTCCTACGAGCAGTACTTC. The chain has TRBV7-9 and TRBJ2-7; 11 bases fit TRBD2. Germline V gene lookup returns CDR1 SEHNR and CDR2 FQNEAQ (reference sequence). Losses at the gene ends were 6 bases for V and 0 bases for J; bases not matched to a gene: 4. The CDR3 totals 15 residues.